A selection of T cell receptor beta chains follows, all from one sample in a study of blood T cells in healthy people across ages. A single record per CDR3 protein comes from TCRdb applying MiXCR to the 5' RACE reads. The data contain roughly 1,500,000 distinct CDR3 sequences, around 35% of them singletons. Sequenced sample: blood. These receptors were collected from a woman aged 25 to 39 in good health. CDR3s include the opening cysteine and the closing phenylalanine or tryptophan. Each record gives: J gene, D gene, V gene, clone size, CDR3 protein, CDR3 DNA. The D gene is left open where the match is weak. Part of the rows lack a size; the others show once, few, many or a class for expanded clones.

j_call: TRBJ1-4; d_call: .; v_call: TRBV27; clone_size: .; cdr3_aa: CASSPGHPEKLFF; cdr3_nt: TGTGCCAGCAGTCCCGGGCACCCTGAAAAACTGTTTTTT
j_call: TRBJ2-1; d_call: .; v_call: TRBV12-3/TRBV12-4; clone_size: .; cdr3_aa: CASSLAARSSYNEQFF; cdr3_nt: TGTGCCAGCAGTTTAGCAGCCAGAAGCTCCTACAATGAGCAGTTCTTC
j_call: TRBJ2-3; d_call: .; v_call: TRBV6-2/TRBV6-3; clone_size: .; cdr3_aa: CASSHLAGRSTDTQYF; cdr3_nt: TGTGCCAGCAGTCATCTGGCGGGACGTAGCACAGATACGCAGTATTTT
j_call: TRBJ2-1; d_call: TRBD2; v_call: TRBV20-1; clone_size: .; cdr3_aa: CSAPGTSGFRNEQFF; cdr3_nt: TGCAGTGCTCCGGGGACTAGCGGGTTTCGGAATGAGCAGTTCTTC
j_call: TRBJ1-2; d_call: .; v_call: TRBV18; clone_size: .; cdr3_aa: CASSPSAVDGYTF; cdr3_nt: TGTGCCAGCTCACCAAGTGCAGTAGATGGCTACACCTTC
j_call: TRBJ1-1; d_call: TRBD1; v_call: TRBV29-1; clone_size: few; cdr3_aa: CSVGGQGGTTEAFF; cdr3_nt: TGCAGCGTGGGGGGACAGGGAGGTACCACTGAAGCTTTCTTT
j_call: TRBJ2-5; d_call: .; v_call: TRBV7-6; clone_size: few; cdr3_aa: CASSLRVTGHQETQYF; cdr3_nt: TGTGCCAGCAGCTTACGGGTCACGGGACACCAAGAGACCCAGTACTTC
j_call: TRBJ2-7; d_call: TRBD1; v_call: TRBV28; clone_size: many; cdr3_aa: CASRRTGPYEQYF; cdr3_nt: TGTGCCAGCCGACGGACAGGGCCCTACGAGCAGTACTTC
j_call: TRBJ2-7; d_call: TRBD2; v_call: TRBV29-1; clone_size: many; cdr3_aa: CSVSPGLAGGVQEQYF; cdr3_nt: TGCAGCGTTTCCCCCGGGCTAGCGGGAGGAGTTCAGGAGCAGTACTTC
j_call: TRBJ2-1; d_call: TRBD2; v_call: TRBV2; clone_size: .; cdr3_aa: CASSEVGRLGEQFF; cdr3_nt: TGTGCCAGCAGTGAAGTCGGGAGGCTAGGAGAGCAGTTCTTC
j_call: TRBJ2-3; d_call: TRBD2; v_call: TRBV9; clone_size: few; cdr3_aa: CASSENPGLAGVSSDTQYF; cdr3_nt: TGTGCCAGCAGCGAAAATCCGGGACTAGCGGGAGTATCCTCAGATACGCAGTATTTT
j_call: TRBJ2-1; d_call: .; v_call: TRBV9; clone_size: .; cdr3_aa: CASSAGVRGLHEQFF; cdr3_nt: TGTGCCAGCAGCGCCGGGGTGCGTGGTCTACATGAGCAGTTCTTC
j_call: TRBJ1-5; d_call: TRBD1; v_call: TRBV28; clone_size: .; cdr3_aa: CASSLDRGQVYVQSQHF; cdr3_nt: TGTGCCAGCAGTTTAGACAGGGGGCAGGTTTATGTTCAGTCCCAGCATTTT
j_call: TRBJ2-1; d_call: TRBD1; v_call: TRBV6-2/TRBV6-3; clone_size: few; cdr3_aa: CASTKARQGWNEQFF; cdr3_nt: TGTGCCAGCACCAAAGCTCGACAGGGTTGGAATGAGCAGTTCTTC
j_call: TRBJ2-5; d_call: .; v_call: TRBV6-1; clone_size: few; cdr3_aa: CASRRRSAGQETQYF; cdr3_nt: TGTGCCAGCAGAAGGCGGTCGGCGGGACAAGAGACCCAGTACTTC
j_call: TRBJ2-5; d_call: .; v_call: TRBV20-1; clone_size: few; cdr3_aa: CSAREQGQETQYF; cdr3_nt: TGCAGTGCTAGAGAGCAGGGACAAGAGACCCAGTACTTC
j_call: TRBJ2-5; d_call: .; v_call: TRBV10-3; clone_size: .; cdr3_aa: CAISSPGQQGLYF; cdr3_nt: TGTGCCATCAGTTCGCCGGGACAACAGGGACTGTACTTC
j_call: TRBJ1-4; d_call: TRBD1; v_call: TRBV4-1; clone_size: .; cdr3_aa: CASSQRQNGQGTNEKLFF; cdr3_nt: TGCGCCAGCAGCCAACGACAGAATGGACAGGGGACTAATGAAAAACTGTTTTTT
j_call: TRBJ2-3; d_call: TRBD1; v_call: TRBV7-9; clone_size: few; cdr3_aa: CASSLPDRGPGTDTQYF; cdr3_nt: TGTGCCAGCAGCTTACCGGACAGGGGGCCTGGCACAGATACGCAGTATTTT
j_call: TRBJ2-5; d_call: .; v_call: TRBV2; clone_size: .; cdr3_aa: CASSENRAPQETQYF; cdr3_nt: TGTGCCAGCAGTGAAAACAGGGCGCCACAAGAGACCCAGTACTTC
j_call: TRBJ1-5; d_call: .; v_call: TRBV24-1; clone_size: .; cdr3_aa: CATGDRDSNQPQHF; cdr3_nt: TGTGCCACCGGTGACCGGGATAGCAATCAGCCCCAGCATTTT
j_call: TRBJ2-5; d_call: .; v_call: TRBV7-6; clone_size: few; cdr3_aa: CASSPRSVEAETQYF; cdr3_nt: TGTGCCAGCAGCCCCCGATCGGTTGAGGCGGAGACCCAGTACTTC
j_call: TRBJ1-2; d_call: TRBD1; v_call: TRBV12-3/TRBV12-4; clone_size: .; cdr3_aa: CASTQTGGGGGYTF; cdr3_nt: TGTGCCAGCACCCAGACAGGGGGCGGTGGTGGCTACACCTTC
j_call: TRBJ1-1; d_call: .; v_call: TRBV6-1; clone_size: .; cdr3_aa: CASSGTTGRSTEAFF; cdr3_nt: TGTGCCAGCAGTGGGACAACAGGGAGAAGCACTGAAGCTTTCTTT
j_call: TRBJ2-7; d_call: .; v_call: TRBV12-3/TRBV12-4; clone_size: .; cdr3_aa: CASTSQGLYHEQYF; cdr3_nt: TGTGCCAGCACCTCCCAGGGCCTTTACCACGAGCAGTACTTC
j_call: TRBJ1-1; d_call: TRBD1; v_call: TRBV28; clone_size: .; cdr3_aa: CASSFLPGQGNTEAFF; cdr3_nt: TGTGCCAGCAGTTTCTTACCGGGACAGGGAAACACTGAAGCTTTCTTT
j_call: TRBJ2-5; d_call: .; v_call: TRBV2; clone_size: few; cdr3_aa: CASSVSGVEQYF; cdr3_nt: TGTGCCAGCAGTGTATCAGGGGTTGAGCAGTACTTC
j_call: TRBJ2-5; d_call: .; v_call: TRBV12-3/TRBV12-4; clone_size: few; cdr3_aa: CASSPKERVQYF; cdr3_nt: TGTGCCAGCAGTCCGAAGGAAAGGGTCCAGTACTTC
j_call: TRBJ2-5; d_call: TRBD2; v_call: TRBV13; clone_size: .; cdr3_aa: CASSRAGPGGQETQYF; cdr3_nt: TGTGCCAGCAGCCGAGCCGGACCGGGGGGGCAAGAGACCCAGTACTTC
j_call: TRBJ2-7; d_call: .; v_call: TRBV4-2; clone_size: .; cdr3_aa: CASSPGVTGEQYF; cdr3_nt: TGTGCCAGCAGCCCTGGGGTCACGGGGGAGCAGTACTTC
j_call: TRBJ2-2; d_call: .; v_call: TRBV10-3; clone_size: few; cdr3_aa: CAQRDGYTGELFF; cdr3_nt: TGTGCCCAAAGGGACGGATACACCGGGGAGCTGTTTTTT
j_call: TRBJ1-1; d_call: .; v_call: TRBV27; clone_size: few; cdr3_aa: CASSLRAMNTEAFF; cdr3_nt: TGTGCCAGCAGCCTCAGGGCCATGAACACTGAAGCTTTCTTT
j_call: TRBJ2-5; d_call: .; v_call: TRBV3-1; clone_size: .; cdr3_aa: CASSAQAQGFIKETQYF; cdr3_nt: TGTGCCAGCAGCGCCCAGGCTCAGGGGTTTATTAAAGAGACCCAGTACTTC
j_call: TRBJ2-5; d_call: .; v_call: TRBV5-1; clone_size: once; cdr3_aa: CASSWGNRGETQYF; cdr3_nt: TGCGCCAGCAGCTGGGGTAACAGAGGAGAGACCCAGTACTTC
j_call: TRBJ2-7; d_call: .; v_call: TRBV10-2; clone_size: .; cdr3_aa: CASSPFSGFYEQYF; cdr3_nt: TGCGCCAGCAGTCCCTTCAGCGGCTTTTACGAGCAGTACTTC
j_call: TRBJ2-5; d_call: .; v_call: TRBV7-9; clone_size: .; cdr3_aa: CASSFAAWGEQYF; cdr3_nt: TGTGCCAGCAGCTTTGCGGCTTGGGGTGAGCAGTACTTC
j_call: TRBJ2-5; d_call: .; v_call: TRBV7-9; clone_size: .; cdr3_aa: CASSSGALGTQYF; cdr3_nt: TGTGCCAGCAGCTCAGGGGCCCTCGGGACCCAGTACTTC
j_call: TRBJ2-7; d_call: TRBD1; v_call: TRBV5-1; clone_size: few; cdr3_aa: CASSPSWTGGNEQYF; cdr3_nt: TGCGCCAGCAGTCCGTCATGGACAGGGGGCAACGAGCAGTACTTC
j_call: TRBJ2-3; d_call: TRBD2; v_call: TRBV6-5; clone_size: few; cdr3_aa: CASSYYAPGLGTDTQYF; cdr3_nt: TGTGCCAGCAGTTATTACGCACCGGGACTAGGGACAGATACGCAGTATTTT
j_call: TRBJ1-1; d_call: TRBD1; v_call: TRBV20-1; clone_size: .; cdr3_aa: CSARVDRGAFF; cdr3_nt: TGCAGTGCTAGAGTTGACAGGGGAGCTTTCTTT
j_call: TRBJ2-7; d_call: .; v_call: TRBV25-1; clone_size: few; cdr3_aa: CASIGRGANYEQYF; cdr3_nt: TGTGCCAGCATTGGTCGGGGGGCCAACTACGAGCAGTACTTC
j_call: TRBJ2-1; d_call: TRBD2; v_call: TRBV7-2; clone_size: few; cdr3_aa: CASSTGTSGRFSYNEQFF; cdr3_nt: TGTGCCAGCAGCACCGGGACTAGCGGGAGGTTCTCCTACAATGAGCAGTTCTTC
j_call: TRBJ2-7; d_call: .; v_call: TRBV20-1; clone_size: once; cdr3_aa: CSTRVSGLTYEQYF; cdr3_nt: TGCAGTACTAGGGTCAGCGGGCTTACCTACGAGCAGTACTTC
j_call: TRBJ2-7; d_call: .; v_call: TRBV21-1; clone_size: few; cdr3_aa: CASSKALPSGGTYEQYF; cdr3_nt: TGTGCCAGCAGCAAAGCGCTTCCTAGCGGGGGGACCTACGAGCAGTACTTC
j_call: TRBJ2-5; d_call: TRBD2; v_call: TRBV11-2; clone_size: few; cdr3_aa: CASSLVQAGVGETQYF; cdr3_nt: TGTGCCAGCAGCTTAGTCCAAGCGGGAGTAGGAGAGACCCAGTACTTC
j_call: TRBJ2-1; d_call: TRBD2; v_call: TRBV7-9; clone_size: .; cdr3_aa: CASSLGGLAGSKGNEQFF; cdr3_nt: TGTGCCAGCAGCTTAGGGGGACTAGCGGGATCCAAGGGCAATGAGCAGTTCTTC
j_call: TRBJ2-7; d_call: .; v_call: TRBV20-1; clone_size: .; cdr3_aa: CSVLPSTHHEQYF; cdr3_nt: TGCAGTGTTCTCCCGAGTACTCACCACGAGCAGTACTTC
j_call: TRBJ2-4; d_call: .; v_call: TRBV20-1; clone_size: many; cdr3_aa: CSARDPRRGPLAKNIQYF; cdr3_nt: TGCAGTGCTAGAGATCCCAGGCGGGGGCCACTAGCCAAAAACATTCAGTACTTC
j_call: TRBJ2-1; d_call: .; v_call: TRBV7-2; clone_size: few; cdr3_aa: CASSLVAGGEDNEQFF; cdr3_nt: TGTGCCAGCAGCTTAGTTGCCGGGGGAGAGGACAATGAGCAGTTCTTC
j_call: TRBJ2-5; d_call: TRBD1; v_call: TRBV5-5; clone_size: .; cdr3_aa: CAGSSGQEQETQYF; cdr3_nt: TGTGCCGGCAGCTCCGGACAGGAGCAAGAGACCCAGTACTTC